The rows below give T cell receptor beta chains drawn from one sample of a study of T cells in localized non-small cell lung cancer. The assay was immunoSEQ multiplex PCR, and TCRdb's table has in-frame clones only and misses some. The sample shows 3,500 or so clones, approximately 34% of them seen only once. Source: lung tumor tissue, taken before any cancer treatment. These receptors all stem from a female donor older than 55 with stage I lung adenocarcinoma. Each CDR3 is given with its conserved first and last residue. D genes are given only for firm matches. Part of the rows lack a size; the others show once, few, many or a class for expanded clones.

d_gene | abundance | j_gene | v_gene | CDR3nt | CDR3aa
. | . | TRBJ2-7 | TRBV7-5 | TGTGCCAGCAGCCGTGGGGGGGCGTCTTCCTACGAGCAGTACTTC | CASSRGGASSYEQYF
. | . | TRBJ1-1 | TRBV28 | TGTGCCAGCAGGTTAATGGGCTCTACAGCTTTCTTT | CASRLMGSTAFF
. | once | TRBJ2-1 | TRBV19 | TGTGCCAGTGGGGGTCGGGTCCCCGGGCCATACAATGAGCAGTTCTTC | CASGGRVPGPYNEQFF
. | . | TRBJ1-1 | TRBV5-1 | TGCGCCAGCAGCTTGGTAGGGATAACGAACACTGAAGCTTTCTTT | CASSLVGITNTEAFF
. | few | TRBJ2-3 | TRBV9 | TGTGCCAGCAGCGTAGGAGTTAGCACTACGGATACGCAGTATTTT | CASSVGVSTTDTQYF
TRBD1 | . | TRBJ2-1 | TRBV11-3 | TGTGCCAGCAACTTTTCCCCGGGACAGGGGGCGAGTGAGCAGTTCTTC | CASNFSPGQGASEQFF
. | . | TRBJ1-4 | TRBV5-1 | TGCGCCAGCAGCTTGGGTGCCAGGGAGTATTTCGAAAAACTGTTTTTT | CASSLGAREYFEKLFF
. | . | TRBJ1-2 | TRBV7-1 | TGTGCCAGCAGCCCAGCGGCCGGGACATCGTATGGCTACACCTTC | CASSPAAGTSYGYTF
. | few | TRBJ1-3 | TRBV18 | TGTGCCAGCTCACCAAATCTCTCTGGAAACACCATATATTTT | CASSPNLSGNTIYF
TRBD2 | . | TRBJ2-1 | TRBV28 | TGTGCCAGCAGTCGGATGAACTTGGCGGGAGGGCCCAATGAGCAGTTCTTC | CASSRMNLAGGPNEQFF
. | . | TRBJ1-3 | TRBV10-1 | TGCGCCAGCAGAGACCAAGAGCATGGAAACACCATATATTTT | CASRDQEHGNTIYF
TRBD1 | . | TRBJ1-5 | TRBV19 | TGTGCCAGTAGTCCCGACAGGGCCGGCATGCTTCAGCCCCAGCATTTT | CASSPDRAGMLQPQHF
. | once | TRBJ1-2 | TRBV19 | TGTGCCAGTAGTATAAATTTCTTCGGGCAAAAGGAATATGGCTACACCTTC | CASSINFFGQKEYGYTF
. | . | TRBJ2-1 | TRBV19 | TGTGCCAGTAGTCTCCGGGGCCCCGTAGATGAGCAGTTCTTC | CASSLRGPVDEQFF
. | . | TRBJ1-5 | TRBV28 | TGTGCCAGCAGTTCGACAGTTAGGGGCAATCAGCCCCAGCATTTT | CASSSTVRGNQPQHF
. | few | TRBJ1-1 | TRBV28 | TGTGCCAGCAGTCCCATATGGGGTGAAGCTTTCTTT | CASSPIWGEAFF
. | few | TRBJ2-2 | TRBV11-3 | TGTGCCAGCAGCTTTTTTGTGACGGTAAACACCGGGGAGCTGTTTTTT | CASSFFVTVNTGELFF
TRBD1 | . | TRBJ2-6 | TRBV19 | TGTGCCAGTAGTATAACCAGGGGGCGGACTGGGGCCAACGTCCTGACTTTC | CASSITRGRTGANVLTF
TRBD1 | . | TRBJ2-4 | TRBV18 | TGTGCCAGCTCACCGCTAGGACAGGGTGACATTCAGTACTTC | CASSPLGQGDIQYF
. | few | TRBJ2-1 | TRBV11-3 | TGTGCCAGCAGCCCGGGGGCCGGACAGCCGGCCTACAATGAGCAGTTCTTC | CASSPGAGQPAYNEQFF